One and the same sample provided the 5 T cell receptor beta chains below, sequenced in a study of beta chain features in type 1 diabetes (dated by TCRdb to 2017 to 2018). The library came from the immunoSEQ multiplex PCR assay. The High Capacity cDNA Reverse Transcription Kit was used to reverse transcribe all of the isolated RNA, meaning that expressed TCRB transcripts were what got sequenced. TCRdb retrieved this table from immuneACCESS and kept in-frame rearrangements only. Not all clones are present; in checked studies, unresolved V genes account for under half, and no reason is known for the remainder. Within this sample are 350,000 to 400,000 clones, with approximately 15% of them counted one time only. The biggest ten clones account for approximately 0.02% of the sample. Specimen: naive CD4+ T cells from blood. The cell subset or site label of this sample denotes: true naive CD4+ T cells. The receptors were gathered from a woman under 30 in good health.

CDR3 region: CASSIRTPETQYF. Written as DNA, the CDR3 is TGTGCCAGCAGTATTAGGACTCCGGAGACCCAGTACTTC. The chain joins TRBV28 to TRBJ2-5; TRBD2 is a possible D gene (5 bases). V lost 5 bases and J lost 5, with 12 bases in between. The CDR3 sequence is 13 residues long. The V gene's germline CDR1 is MDHEN and CDR2 SYDVKM.

In nucleotides, the CDR3 is TGTGCCAGCAGCTTAACGTCGACGGGAGATACGCAGTATTTT. Its protein is CASSLTSTGDTQYF. The rearrangement joins TRBV7-3 to TRBJ2-3, with D hard to call. Trimming removed 0 bases at V and 5 bases at J, with 9 bases between. There are 14 residues in the CDR3. Germline CDR1 and CDR2: SGHTA and FQGTGA.

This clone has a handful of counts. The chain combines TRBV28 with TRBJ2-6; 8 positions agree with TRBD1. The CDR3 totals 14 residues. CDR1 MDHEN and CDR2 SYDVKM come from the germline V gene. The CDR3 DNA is TGTGCGGTCGACAGGGGCTTCGGGGCCAACGTCCTGACTTTC. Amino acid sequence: CAVDRGFGANVLTF.

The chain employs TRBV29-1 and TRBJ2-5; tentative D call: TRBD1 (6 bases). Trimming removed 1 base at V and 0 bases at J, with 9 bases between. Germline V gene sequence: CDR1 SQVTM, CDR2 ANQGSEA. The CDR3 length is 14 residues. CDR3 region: CSVEGQAYQETQYF. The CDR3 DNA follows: TGCAGCGTTGAAGGACAGGCGTACCAAGAGACCCAGTACTTC.

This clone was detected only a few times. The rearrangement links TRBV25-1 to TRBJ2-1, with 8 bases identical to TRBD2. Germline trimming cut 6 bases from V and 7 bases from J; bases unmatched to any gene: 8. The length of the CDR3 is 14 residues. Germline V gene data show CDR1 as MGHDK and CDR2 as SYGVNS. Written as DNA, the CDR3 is TGTGCCAGCAGAAAAGCGGGAGATAGGAATGAGCAGTTCTTC. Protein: CASRKAGDRNEQFF.